The 4 T cell receptor beta chains below were found in one sample sequenced in a study of T-cell reconstitution after alpha-beta-depleted transplantation in children. Preparation of the TCRbeta library involved a method that used unique molecular identifiers. TCRdb analysed the PCR reads with MiXCR anew, one entry per CDR3 protein. The table includes roughly 420,000 distinct CDR3 sequences, about 16% detected once. The sequences come from PBMCs, mostly from graft donor cells, collected 360 days after TCRalphabeta/CD19-depleted stem cell transplant. These receptors originate from a boy in the first two years of life who had a stem cell transplant for Wiskott-Aldrich syndrome, so the T cells may come from the graft donor.

This clonotype was counted only a few times. In DNA form, the CDR3 reads TGTGCCAGCAGCCAAATGTTTGAGCAGTTCTTC. Translation gives CASSQMFEQFF. This sequence joins TRBV6-2 or TRBV6-3 and TRBJ2-1; D ambiguous. Deletions cut 6 bases from V and 9 bases from J, with 9 bases between. CDR3 size: 11 residues. Germline CDR1 MNHEY, CDR2 SVGEGT.

Written as DNA, the CDR3 is TGTGCCAGCACCCGTAACAATGAGCAGTTCTTC. Protein: CASTRNNEQFF. The chain links TRBV12-3 or TRBV12-4 to TRBJ2-1; D not resolved. The V and J ends lost 7 bases and 5 bases respectively, with 6 bases between them. This CDR3 comprises 11 residues.

Points on this clonotype: A much larger clone is a single base away; this may be a read error. The rearrangement uses TRBV3-1 and TRBJ2-1, with 7 bases identical to TRBD1. The CDR3 length is 15 residues. Looked up from germline, CDR1 is LGHDT and CDR2 is YNNKEL (reference sequence). The DNA of the CDR3 is TGTGCCTGCAGCCCCCGAACAGGGGCCATAGATGAGCAGTTCTTC. Protein product: CACSPRTGAIDEQFF.

The chain couples TRBV6-6 to TRBJ2-7, with D unresolved. Trimming removed 7 bases at V and 1 base at J, with 8 bases between. Germline V CDR1 and CDR2: MNHNY, SVGAGI (reference sequence). The CDR3 length is 12 residues. CDR3 region: CASKDLSYEQYF. DNA of the CDR3: TGTGCCAGCAAAGACTTATCCTACGAGCAGTACTTC.